The 22 T cell receptor beta chains below come from one sample, sequenced in a study of T cell responses to AZD1222 COVID-19 vaccine. The data were produced by immunoSEQ multiplex PCR, yet TCRdb's version contains in-frame clones alone and is incomplete. Of some 100,000 clones listed, around nine tenths were seen once; the top ten hold roughly 7.1%. The source material was peripheral blood, sampled 28 days after the second AZD1222 dose. The receptors stem from an adult who received the AZD1222 COVID-19 vaccine.

The rearrangement uses TRBV4-2 and TRBJ2-1; 13 nucleotides match TRBD2. Germline-derived CDR1 and CDR2 are LGHNA and YNFKEQ. The CDR3 has 15 amino acids. V gave up 2 bases and J gave up 8 bases; unmatched junction bases: 3. The CDR3 protein is CASSQTSGRADEQFF. DNA for the CDR3: TGTGCCAGCAGCCAAACTAGCGGGAGGGCGGATGAGCAGTTCTTC.

The gene calls are TRBV7-9 and TRBJ1-3; D call uncertain. Trimming took off 1 base at V and 2 bases at J, with 6 bases between the two ends. CDR3 length: 14 amino acids. Germline V gene sequence: CDR1 SEHNR, CDR2 FQNEAQ (reference sequence). CDR3 amino acids: CASSLGAAGNTIYF. The CDR3 bases are TGTGCCAGCAGCTTAGGGGCCGCTGGAAACACCATATATTTT.

The chain joins TRBV27 to TRBJ2-7; no clear D. This CDR3 comprises 13 residues. Trimming took 3 bases from V and 7 from J, leaving 13 bases between them. CDR1 is MNHEY, CDR2 SMNVEV, per germline (reference sequence). The chain's CDR3 is CASSFLNREEQYF. Here the CDR3 DNA reads TGTGCCAGCAGTTTCCTTAACCGCGAGGAGCAGTACTTC.

The chain is built from TRBV19 and TRBJ2-1; 16 nucleotides line up with TRBD2. Trimming removed 9 bases from V and 6 bases from J; junction bases left unmatched: 8. Germline V gene lookup returns CDR1 LNHDA and CDR2 SQIVND (reference sequence). The CDR3 has 16 residues. The DNA for the CDR3 is TGTGCCAGCAAGACGGGACTAGCGGGGGGGTTCAATGAGCAGTTCTTC. Its protein product is CASKTGLAGGFNEQFF.

The chain links TRBV7-9 to TRBJ1-1; D ambiguous. Germline V lookup: CDR1 SEHNR, CDR2 FQNEAQ (reference sequence). Trimming stripped 2 bases from V and 5 bases from J, with 12 bases between. There are 14 residues in the CDR3. DNA for the CDR3: TGTGCCAGCAGCTTACCAAGGGTAGGGACTGAAGCTTTCTTT. It encodes CASSLPRVGTEAFF.

This clone was counted between two and nine times. V and J are TRBV5-1 and TRBJ1-1; 7 bases match TRBD1. From germline, CDR1 is SGHRS and CDR2 YFSETQ. The length of the CDR3 is 14 residues. The trim removed 4 bases at V and 4 bases at J, leaving 7 bases unmatched. The CDR3 reads CASSLQGEGTEAFF. As DNA, the CDR3 is TGCGCCAGCAGCCTGCAGGGGGAGGGCACTGAAGCTTTCTTT.

This chain uses TRBV4-3 with TRBJ1-1, with D unclear. The CDR3 loop spans 15 amino acids. Trimming cost V 0 bases and J 1 base, with 9 bases left between them. CDR1 is LGHNA and CDR2 is YSLEER in the germline V gene. CDR3 amino acids: CASSQDGGRNTEAFF. The CDR3 bases are TGCGCCAGCAGCCAAGATGGAGGGCGGAACACTGAAGCTTTCTTT.

CDR3 sequence: CASSGGPTEAFF. CDR3 bases: TGCGCCAGCAGCGGAGGCCCCACTGAAGCTTTCTTT. The rearrangement uses TRBV5-1 and TRBJ1-1; D is undetermined. The V gene's germline CDR1 is SGHRS and CDR2 YFSETQ. The CDR3 covers 12 residues. The V and J ends lost 4 bases and 4 bases respectively, with 8 bases between them.

The chain joins TRBV6-5 to TRBJ1-2, with 8 positions matching TRBD1. After removal of 6 bases from V and 5 bases from J, the junction contained 5 bases not matched to a gene. Germline lookup yields CDR1 MNHEY and CDR2 SVGAGI. The CDR3 is made up of 13 amino acids. This chain's CDR3 is CASRQGARYGYTF. CDR3 nucleotides: TGTGCCAGCAGGCAGGGGGCGCGGTATGGCTACACCTTC.

The chain has TRBV6-5 and TRBJ1-5; 7 bases fit TRBD1. This CDR3 is built from 13 residues. Per germline, CDR1 MNHEY and CDR2 SVGAGI. V lost 6 bases and J lost 5; bases outside the gene matches: 4. CDR3 nucleotides: TGTGCCAGCAGACCAGGGGGGGATCAGCCCCAGCATTTT. Encoded protein: CASRPGGDQPQHF.

This clone was seen a single time. The chain carries TRBV25-1 and TRBJ1-2, with D possibly being TRBD1 (5 bases). Per germline, CDR1 MGHDK and CDR2 SYGVNS. CDR3 length: 15 residues. V lost 0 bases to trimming and J lost 4 bases, with 12 bases between them. The CDR3 region has the DNA TGTGCCAGCAGTGAATACGGGGGAAACGTCTATGGCTACACCTTC. Residues: CASSEYGGNVYGYTF.

The chain employs TRBV7-3 and TRBJ1-1; D is undetermined. V lost 3 bases and J lost 4, with 12 bases in between. Germline CDR1 reads SGHTA; CDR2 reads FQGTGA. The CDR3 has 14 amino acids. The DNA for the CDR3 is TGTGCCAGCAGCTTTAGGCACTCTCGCACTGAAGCTTTCTTT. Its protein product is CASSFRHSRTEAFF.

The rearrangement links TRBV29-1 to TRBJ2-1; 14 nucleotides agree with TRBD2. The CDR3 loop spans 14 amino acids. The V and J ends lost 6 bases and 9 bases, in that order; junction bases with no gene match: 7. Germline lookup yields CDR1 SQVTM and CDR2 ANQGSEA. The CDR3 sequence is CSVEGTSGSAEQFF. The CDR3 coding sequence is TGCAGCGTCGAGGGGACTAGCGGGAGTGCTGAGCAGTTCTTC.

The chain is built from TRBV4-1 and TRBJ1-1; 10 bases map to TRBD1. CDR3 length: 15 amino acids. The V gene's germline CDR1 is MGHRA and CDR2 YSYEKL. Trimming removed 2 bases from V and 2 bases from J; junction bases left unmatched: 2. The DNA for the CDR3 is TGCGCCAGCAGCCAATGGGACAGGGGAAACACTGAAGCTTTCTTT. Translating gives CASSQWDRGNTEAFF.

The rearrangement uses TRBV5-1 and TRBJ1-6; D unclear. V lost 0 bases and J lost 4, with 8 bases in between. Germline V gene sequence: CDR1 SGHRS, CDR2 YFSETQ. This CDR3 region has 15 residues. Written as DNA, the CDR3 is TGCGCCAGCAGCTTGGAGGCAGGATATAATTCACCCCTCCACTTT. Its translation is CASSLEAGYNSPLHF.

For the CDR3, the DNA is TGTGCCAGCAGCGTCGGGACTAGCGGGCACGTCTACAATGAGCAGTTCTTC. Translated: CASSVGTSGHVYNEQFF. The gene calls are TRBV9 and TRBJ2-1, with 12 bases aligning to TRBD2. V shed 2 bases, J shed 3 bases, and the junction held 6 bases outside the gene matches. The CDR3 length is 17 residues. Germline V lookup: CDR1 SGDLS, CDR2 YYNGEE.

CDR3 protein: CASSPPYRQGNTEAFF. Written as DNA, the CDR3 is TGTGCCAGCAGCCCACCTTATCGACAGGGTAACACTGAAGCTTTCTTT. The chain has TRBV14 and TRBJ1-1, with TRBD1 matching over 7 bases. V gave up 4 bases and J gave up 2 bases; unmatched junction bases: 10. This CDR3 region has 16 residues. CDR1 SGHDN and CDR2 FVKESK come from the germline V gene.

The J gene is TRBJ1-2, the V gene TRBV11-2, with a possible D match to TRBD1 (5 bases). The CDR3 is made up of 13 amino acids. Germline-derived CDR1 and CDR2 are SGHAT and FQNNGV. Trimming removed 1 base at V and 4 bases at J, with 7 bases between. CDR3 sequence reads: CASSLAGAYGYTF. DNA for the CDR3: TGTGCCAGCAGCTTAGCTGGGGCCTATGGCTACACCTTC.

The chain recombines TRBV6-4 with TRBJ2-7, with D tentatively TRBD1 (6 bases). The germline V gene has CDR1 MRHNA and CDR2 SNTAGT. The CDR3 is 17 amino acids. Trimming took 4 bases from V and 3 from J, leaving 22 bases between them. DNA for the CDR3: TGTGCCAGCAGTGGCTCCCTCCGAGGACAGAGTGACTACGAGCAGTACTTC. Its translation: CASSGSLRGQSDYEQYF.

This clone has a single count. For the CDR3, the DNA is TGTGCCAGCTCACCAAAAACAGGGGGCGAGTTGTATCGCACAGATACGCAGTATTTT. Translating it yields CASSPKTGGELYRTDTQYF. This chain joins TRBV18 and TRBJ2-3, with 9 bases that match TRBD1. This CDR3 spans 19 amino acids. Germline-derived CDR1 and CDR2 are KGHSH and LQKENI. J was trimmed by 1 base and V by 2 bases; bases with no gene match: 13.

The rearrangement links TRBV11-2 to TRBJ2-7; tentative D call: TRBD2 (5 bases). The length of the CDR3 is 13 residues. Germline CDR1 is SGHAT and CDR2 is FQNNGV. Trimming cost V 5 bases and J 6 bases, with 14 bases left between them. CDR3 sequence: CASSATLGSEQYF. The CDR3 DNA sequence: TGTGCCAGCAGCGCCACTCTAGGGAGCGAGCAGTACTTC.

The genes are TRBV6-5 and TRBJ2-7, with 9 bases that match TRBD1. V lost 0 bases to trimming and J lost 5 bases; unmatched junction nucleotides: 5. This CDR3 contains 15 residues. Germline CDR1 and CDR2: MNHEY and SVGAGI. CDR3 sequence: CASSYSGTGSHEQYF. CDR3 nucleotide sequence: TGTGCCAGCAGTTACTCCGGGACAGGGTCCCACGAGCAGTACTTC.